This entry lists 9 T cell receptor beta chains sequenced from one sample in a study of blood T cell repertoires in COVID-19. The protocol was immunoSEQ multiplex PCR, while the TCRdb copy is restricted to in-frame clones and leaves out a portion. The table includes roughly 260,000 clones, approximately 81% detected once. Input material: peripheral blood. All receptors derive from a woman under 30 with acute or convalescent COVID-19.

The rearrangement links TRBV27 to TRBJ2-5; 10 bases map to TRBD2. CDR1 is MNHEY, CDR2 SMNVEV, per germline (reference sequence). The J segment lost 7 bases and the V segment lost 6 bases, leaving 11 bases of the junction unmatched. The CDR3 loop spans 15 amino acids. The CDR3 region has the DNA TGTGCCAGCAGGGCGGCCGGGACTAGCGTCGGGACCCAGTACTTC. Protein: CASRAAGTSVGTQYF.

This chain uses TRBV29-1 with TRBJ1-4, with D perhaps matching TRBD1 (5 bases). The ends were cut back, 7 bases at V and 7 bases at J, with 16 bases in the middle. CDR1 and CDR2 from the germline V gene are SQVTM and ANQGSEA. The CDR3 has 13 amino acids. The CDR3 reads CSAAAGLGEKLFF. For the CDR3, the DNA is TGCAGCGCCGCGGCAGGGTTGGGTGAAAAACTGTTTTTT. The full variable domain, in which reference TRBV29-1 and TRBJ1-4 provide the parts outside the CDR3, is SAVISQKPSRDICQRGTSLTIQCQVDSQVTMMFWYRQQPGQSLTLIATANQGSEATYESGFVIDKFPISRPNLTFSTLTVSNMSPEDSSIYLCSAAAGLGEKLFFGSGTQLSVL.

The chain carries TRBV7-8 and TRBJ2-3, with TRBD2 matching 8 bases. The ends lost 4 bases at V and 1 base at J; junction bases unmatched: 4. The germline gives CDR1 SGHVS, CDR2 FQNEAQ. This CDR3 spans 15 amino acids. CDR3 nucleotide sequence: TGTGCCAGCAGCTCAAGCGGGAGAGGCACAGATACGCAGTATTTT. Its translation: CASSSSGRGTDTQYF. Combining the CDR3 with reference TRBV7-8 and TRBJ2-3 gives the whole variable domain GAGVSQSPRYKVAKRGQDVALRCDPISGHVSLFWYQQALGQGPEFLTYFQNEAQLDKSGLPSDRFFAERPEGSVSTLKIQRTQQEDSAVYLCASSSSGRGTDTQYFGPGTRLTVL.

This clone was counted a single time. V gene TRBV4-3 combines with J gene TRBJ2-2; TRBD2 aligns across 7 bases. Looked up from germline, CDR1 is LGHNA and CDR2 is YSLEER. The CDR3 is made up of 17 amino acids. Trimming took 2 bases from V and 1 from J; bases not matched to a gene: 7. Here the CDR3 DNA reads TGCGCCAGCAGCCAATACTATTCGGGGGGGAACACCGGGGAGCTGTTTTTT. Its protein product is CASSQYYSGGNTGELFF.

The chain is built from TRBV5-5 and TRBJ1-1; D is undetermined. This CDR3 comprises 16 residues. The V end was cut by 0 bases, the J end by 7 bases, with 19 bases between. Per germline, CDR1 SGHKS and CDR2 YYEKEE (reference sequence). As DNA, the CDR3 is TGTGCCAGCAGCTTGGCCGCGGCAACCGGTGCATTTGAAGCTTTCTTT. Amino acids: CASSLAAATGAFEAFF.

This clone was observed once. The genes are TRBV29-1 and TRBJ2-5; possible D gene TRBD2, 6 bases. The ends were cut back, 0 bases at V and 1 base at J, with 12 bases in the middle. The germline V gene encodes CDR1 SQVTM and CDR2 ANQGSEA. The CDR3 is 15 residues long. CDR3 nucleotides: TGCAGCGTTGAAGATTTGGAGGGACTCCAAGAGACCCAGTACTTC. Its translation: CSVEDLEGLQETQYF.

This clone was seen ten or more times. V usage is TRBV27 and J usage is TRBJ2-1, with 11 bases that match TRBD2. Trimming at V came to 6 bases and at J to 15 bases, leaving 13 bases not matched to a gene. Germline loops: CDR1 MNHEY, CDR2 SMNVEV (reference sequence). CDR3 length equals 14 residues. The chain's CDR3 is CASSRSGRVSFAFF. The DNA of the CDR3 is TGTGCCAGCAGCCGTAGCGGGAGGGTCTCATTTGCGTTCTTC.

The J gene is TRBJ2-7, the V gene TRBV6-5; 14 bases map to TRBD2. Germline-derived CDR1 and CDR2 are MNHEY and SVGAGI. The J segment lost 6 bases and the V segment lost 10 bases, leaving 5 bases of the junction unmatched. The CDR3 length is 13 residues. The CDR3 sequence: CATPGLAGVEQYF. The CDR3 DNA is TGTGCCACCCCGGGACTAGCGGGAGTCGAGCAGTACTTC.

The chain uses TRBV11-2 and TRBJ2-2, with 12 bases fitting TRBD2. Per germline, CDR1 SGHAT and CDR2 FQNNGV. This CDR3 contains 17 residues. V trimming: 5 bases; J trimming: 8 bases; junction bases outside the gene matches: 12. The CDR3 DNA reads TGTGCCAGCAGCGCCGGTACACTAGCGGGAGGAGCTGGGGAGCTGTTTTTT. This encodes CASSAGTLAGGAGELFF.